The clone carrying this T cell receptor beta chain was observed a handful of times. Antigen unknown. The entry originates in a study of T cell repertoires in cytomegalovirus infection. Study at large: Public TCR beta signature analysis indicated the presence of both CMV infection and matching HLA type. Findings and limits, study-wide: Individuals carrying CMV plus the relevant HLA were identified by cumulative frequency of public TCR beta families. HLA-C-restricted CMV clonotypes gave the most frequent clonotype in two of eight donors.

TCRdb recomputed calls from the reads with MiXCR, one row per CDR3 protein. The sample holds approximately 500,000 distinct CDR3 sequences, about a quarter seen once. Germline values: CDR1 SGHRS, CDR2 YFSETQ. The V end lost 0 bases, the J end lost 5 bases, and 14 bases lay between the germline ends. The CDR3 contains 15 residues. Sequencing was performed on PBMCs. The receptor comes from a human donor in good health (CMV status not recorded). Some clones in this sample may be carry-over from other donors' samples. The rearrangement links TRBV5-1 to TRBJ2-5; D unresolved. For the CDR3, the DNA is TGCGCCAGCAGCTTGGGGTTTAAGGTCGGCGAGACCCAGTACTTC. It specifies CASSLGFKVGETQYF.